This is a list of T cell receptor beta chains from one sample in a study of cytomegalovirus exposure and HLA in healthy donors. TCRdb's copy holds only in-frame clones and misses some; the assay was immunoSEQ multiplex PCR. The sample includes 130,000 to 150,000 clones, around 72% of them seen just once. Sequenced: PBMCs. These receptors were taken from a man in his forties or fifties in good health and CMV-seronegative. Each CDR3 is given with its conserved first and last residue.

j_call v_call cdr3_aa
TRBJ2-5 TRBV6-5 CASRRGEQETQYF
TRBJ1-1 TRBV7-2 CASKTAWGRGFIMNTEAFF
TRBJ2-3 TRBV19 CASSYFSSTDTQYF
TRBJ1-2 TRBV2 CASSEFPDYGYTF
TRBJ2-7 TRBV28 CASNPRDWVKYEQYF
TRBJ2-1 TRBV19 CASSPRGDSYNEQFF
TRBJ2-7 TRBV6-1 CASSVYTGTGHEQYF
TRBJ1-1 TRBV30 CAWSPGQFNTEAFF
TRBJ2-7 TRBV7-2 CASSRAMGPVDEQYF
TRBJ2-5 TRBV4-2 CASSLVARKETQYF
TRBJ1-2 TRBV2 CARTETGHYGYPF
TRBJ1-2 TRBV5-1 CASSLGQGGYTF
TRBJ1-1 TRBV5-4 CASSLGPSDGAFF
TRBJ2-1 TRBV2 CASSEEGGGYNEQFF
TRBJ1-2 TRBV28 CASSLLWQTGTGNYGYTF
TRBJ1-2 TRBV29-1 CSVGDTYGYTF
TRBJ2-2 TRBV11-2 CASSHPGLVPGELFF
TRBJ1-1 TRBV6-1 CASSEALFRDRVTEAFF
TRBJ1-2 TRBV30 CAWGRDSSSYAF
TRBJ2-7 TRBV5-1 CASSLGGGTGGYHEQYF
TRBJ2-3 TRBV5-4 CASSLEPNTDTQYF
TRBJ2-7 TRBV7-8 CASSLAPQGMNEQYF
TRBJ2-3 TRBV5-6 CASSFMAPRGSTDTQYF
TRBJ2-2 TRBV7-9 CASSPQGAYLTGELFF
TRBJ2-3 TRBV4-1 CASSPGGRTQYF
TRBJ1-4 TRBV7-2 CASSAGRSGGTNEKLFF
TRBJ2-7 TRBV11-2 CASSGSGYSSYEQYF
TRBJ1-4 TRBV7-8 CASSLLGGTNEKLFF
TRBJ1-3 TRBV11-1 CASSLEVGGLAGNTIYF
TRBJ1-5 TRBV30 CAWRFGQSRDTGQPQHF
TRBJ2-7 TRBV18 CASSGRATYEQYF
TRBJ1-5 TRBV28 CASSSTTGFWQPQHF
TRBJ1-1 TRBV6-1 CASKDPGHRNTEAFF
TRBJ1-2 TRBV10-3 CAISDTGDLNYGYTF
TRBJ2-7 TRBV18 CASSPRAGGNLGEQYF
TRBJ2-1 TRBV10-3 CAISDRTSGRNSYNEQFF
TRBJ1-6 TRBV19 CASDPGGSGSPLHF
TRBJ1-4 TRBV9 CASSVGGGTNEKLFF
TRBJ1-5 TRBV2 CASRAGGLSNQPQHF
TRBJ2-1 TRBV20-1 CSAQIDNEQFF
TRBJ1-3 TRBV15 CATSRDLGGSGNTIYF
TRBJ2-7 TRBV5-6 CASSLGQGHYEQYF
TRBJ1-2 TRBV30 CAWSVQGTYGYPF
TRBJ2-7 TRBV15 CATSLRGLASYEQYF
TRBJ2-7 TRBV5-1 CASSSTGAYYEQYF
TRBJ1-4 TRBV4-1 CASSQDGTGDEKLFF
TRBJ1-2 TRBV4-1 CASSQGLTGGLNYGYTF
TRBJ2-1 TRBV15 CATSRAGTGAYNEQFF
TRBJ2-7 TRBV7-9 CASSIQGYEQYF
TRBJ2-3 TRBV30 CAWNRVSVRTDTQYF
TRBJ1-2 TRBV28 CASRPGISYGYTF
TRBJ1-5 TRBV4-1 CASSPRHRQGNQPQHF
TRBJ2-2 TRBV6-5 CASSPQPGTGELFF
TRBJ2-2 TRBV12-5 CASGLVIGQTTANTGELFF